One and the same sample provided the 8 T cell receptor beta chains below, sequenced in a study of T-cell memory formation after mild COVID-19. TCRdb reanalysed the 5' RACE reads using MiXCR and keeps one entry per CDR3 protein. The table lists roughly 350,000 distinct CDR3 sequences, approximately 13% of them singletons. What was sequenced was PBMCs or a T cell subset sorted from them (not recorded which). These receptors were obtained from a man aged 18 to 30 who had mild COVID-19 (a few samples of this study predate the infection). Cell type and time point are not known.

The V and J genes are TRBV9 and TRBJ2-2, with D maybe TRBD1 (6 bases). This CDR3 is 14 amino acids long. The germline V and J ends were trimmed by 2 bases and 2 bases, with 7 bases remaining between them. CDR1 is SGDLS, CDR2 YYNGEE, per germline. CDR3 in DNA: TGTGCCAGCAGCGTGGACAGTAACACCGGGGAGCTGTTTTTT. It specifies CASSVDSNTGELFF.

V and J are TRBV7-6 and TRBJ2-1; D not resolved. V lost 5 bases and J lost 5, with 10 bases in between. The CDR3 runs 13 residues. Germline lookup yields CDR1 SGHVS and CDR2 FNYEAQ. The CDR3 nucleotides read TGTGCCAGCAGCATAAACAGTGACAATGAGCAGTTCTTC. The encoded protein is CASSINSDNEQFF.

This clonotype occurred many times. This chain links TRBV6-5 with TRBJ2-3; maybe TRBD2 (6 bases). From germline, CDR1 is MNHEY and CDR2 SVGAGI. The V gene lost 6 bases and the J gene lost 6 bases, with 13 bases spanning the gap. The CDR3 covers 13 residues. CDR3 nucleotide sequence: TGTGCCAGCAGGACCGGGGGAGTGGATACGCAGTATTTT. It translates to CASRTGGVDTQYF.

The V call is TRBV6-5, the J call TRBJ2-6, with unresolved D. This CDR3 is 17 amino acids long. Trimming removed 4 bases from V and 2 bases from J, with 15 bases in between. Germline CDR1 is MNHEY and CDR2 is SVGAGI. This chain's CDR3 is CASSLVPSAAGANVLTF. CDR3 DNA sequence: TGTGCCAGCAGTTTAGTCCCGTCGGCAGCTGGGGCCAACGTCCTGACTTTC.

This clonotype was seen a handful of times. The chain employs TRBV5-1 and TRBJ2-5; D uncertain. Germline CDR1 is SGHRS and CDR2 is YFSETQ. CDR3 length: 14 residues. V was cut by 0 bases and J by 2 bases, with 8 bases left in between. The CDR3 here is CASSLDSVQETQYF. The CDR3 DNA is TGCGCCAGCAGCTTGGACAGTGTTCAAGAGACCCAGTACTTC.

This chain joins TRBV10-3 and TRBJ1-1; no reliable D call. V dropped 6 bases and J dropped 11 bases, with 13 bases sitting between them. The germline gives CDR1 ENHRY, CDR2 SYGVKD. CDR3 length: 11 amino acids. As DNA, the CDR3 is TGTGCCATCAGACAAGGTACGGGGGCTTTCTTT. Translated: CAIRQGTGAFF.

This clonotype was counted many times. The chain couples TRBV7-7 to TRBJ2-3; 7 bases agree with TRBD2. CDR3 length: 16 residues. Trimming took 7 bases from V and 0 from J; bases not matched to a gene: 10. In germline, CDR1 is SSHAT, CDR2 FNYEAQ (reference sequence). The CDR3 protein is CASISRLAESTDTQYF. The CDR3 region has the DNA TGTGCCAGCATCTCGCGGCTAGCGGAAAGCACAGATACGCAGTATTTT.

This clonotype was detected many times. This rearrangement joins TRBV6-2 or TRBV6-3 to TRBJ1-2; the D is unclear. V lost 4 bases and J lost 4, with 10 bases in between. Looked up from germline, CDR1 is MNHEY and CDR2 is SVGEGT. This CDR3 is built from 13 residues. CDR3: CASSSGRTYGYTF. As DNA, the CDR3 is TGTGCCAGCAGTTCCGGACGGACCTATGGCTACACCTTC.